These 19 T cell receptor beta chains originate from one sample sequenced in a study of regulatory T cells in long-lasting Graves disease. As for time point: newly diagnosed GD, antithyroid drugs for less than 3 months. PBMC RNA was the source of the TCR library. Arm-PCR with iRepertoire HTBI primers amplified the CDR3 regions for these TCR beta libraries. TCRdb independently ran MiXCR on the multiplex PCR reads; one entry per CDR3 protein. The sample yields 300,000 to 400,000 distinct CDR3 sequences, over 15% seen once. Sequencing used peripheral blood mononuclear cells (PBMCs), obtained at new diagnosis, from a patient treated with antithyroid drugs. These receptors were obtained from a female donor with Graves disease.

This clonotype was seen many times. The chain couples TRBV24-1 to TRBJ2-3; possibly TRBD1 for D (6 bases). V was shortened by 5 bases and J by 3 bases, with 11 bases between the two germline ends. The V gene's germline CDR1 is KGHDR and CDR2 SFDVKD. The CDR3 runs 14 residues. CDR3 amino acids: CATSAWQGTDTQYF. The CDR3 nucleotides are TGTGCCACCAGTGCGTGGCAGGGGACAGATACGCAGTATTTT.

This clonotype has ten or more counts. The chain has TRBV12-3 or TRBV12-4 and TRBJ2-7; 11 bases align to TRBD2. The CDR3 is made up of 14 amino acids. The J segment lost 5 bases and the V segment lost 6 bases, leaving 6 bases of the junction unmatched. CDR3 DNA: TGTGCCAGCAGCCTTAGCGGGAGGGGCCACGAGCAGTACTTC. Its protein product is CASSLSGRGHEQYF.

The chain links TRBV27 to TRBJ2-3, with 8 positions matching TRBD1. V trimming: 8 bases; J trimming: 2 bases; junction bases outside the gene matches: 6. Germline-derived CDR1 and CDR2 are MNHEY and SMNVEV (reference sequence). This CDR3 has 14 residues. The CDR3 reads CASGRDRLTDTQYF. CDR3 sequence (DNA): TGTGCCAGCGGCCGGGACAGGCTCACAGATACGCAGTATTTT.

This clonotype was picked up a small number of times. The chain recombines TRBV4-2 with TRBJ2-1, with 12 nucleotides matching TRBD2. The CDR3 has 15 amino acids. With 3 bases clipped from V and 9 bases from J, the junction kept 6 bases outside the gene matches. Germline V lookup: CDR1 LGHNA, CDR2 YNFKEQ. For the CDR3, the DNA is TGTGCCAGCAGCCAGGAGACTAGCGGGAGTGGTGAGCAGTTCTTC. Its translation is CASSQETSGSGEQFF.

This clonotype was counted ten times or more. V and J are TRBV11-2 and TRBJ2-5; possible D gene TRBD2, 6 bases. Trimming stripped 5 bases from V and 2 bases from J, with 18 bases between. Per germline, CDR1 SGHAT and CDR2 FQNNGV. The CDR3 extends over 16 amino acids. In DNA form, the CDR3 reads TGTGCCAGCAGCGTAAGACTTAGCGGCACGCAAGAGACCCAGTACTTC. Encoded protein: CASSVRLSGTQETQYF.

This clonotype was counted ten times or more. The chain couples TRBV6-1 to TRBJ1-4; TRBD1 aligns across 7 bases. CDR1 is MNHNS and CDR2 is SASEGT in the germline V gene. There are 15 residues in the CDR3. V was clipped by 7 bases and J by 7 bases; unmatched bases: 12. In DNA, the CDR3 is TGTGCCAGCACCGCAGGGGGGGAGAGGGGTGAAAAACTGTTTTTT. It specifies CASTAGGERGEKLFF.

This clonotype came up many times. CDR3 residues: CASSVTVTVYGYTF. The CDR3 region has the DNA TGTGCCAGCAGTGTTACGGTGACGGTCTATGGCTACACCTTC. V is TRBV28 and J is TRBJ1-2, with D hard to call. Germline CDR1 MDHEN, CDR2 SYDVKM. The length of the CDR3 is 14 residues. V gave up 5 bases and J gave up 4 bases, with 14 bases separating them.

The sample holds many counts of this clonotype. This chain links TRBV12-3 or TRBV12-4 with TRBJ2-1; D may be TRBD1 (7 bases). This CDR3 region has 17 residues. The V gene lost 5 bases and the J gene lost 9 bases, with 26 bases spanning the gap. The CDR3 sequence is CASSPLWGDRLGTEQFF. CDR3 DNA: TGTGCCAGCAGTCCCTTATGGGGGGACAGACTAGGCACTGAGCAGTTCTTC.

This clonotype counts as medium-sized. The chain links TRBV3-1 to TRBJ1-6, with D maybe TRBD1 (6 bases). V was shortened by 2 bases and J by 2 bases, with 10 bases between the two germline ends. Germline CDR1 reads LGHDT; CDR2 reads YNNKEL (reference sequence). The CDR3 loop spans 16 amino acids. CDR3 loop: CASSQQDRPYNSPLHF. CDR3 DNA: TGTGCCAGCAGCCAACAAGACAGGCCCTATAATTCACCCCTCCACTTT.

In this sample, this clonotype turned up many times. The gene calls are TRBV5-1 and TRBJ2-7; D remains ambiguous. CDR3 length equals 15 residues. The germline V gene has CDR1 SGHRS and CDR2 YFSETQ. V was cut by 0 bases and J by 2 bases, with 12 bases left in between. This chain's CDR3 is CASSLVQHATYEQYF. In nucleotides, the CDR3 is TGCGCCAGCAGCTTGGTTCAGCACGCAACCTACGAGCAGTACTTC.

The chain couples TRBV7-9 to TRBJ1-1; 7 bases fit TRBD1. Trimming cost V 5 bases and J 2 bases; bases outside gene matches: 11. The germline CDR1 and CDR2 sequences are SEHNR and FQNEAQ (reference sequence). CDR3 length equals 16 residues. The CDR3 sequence is CASSPSGTDFNTEAFF. The CDR3 nucleotides read TGTGCCAGCAGCCCGTCCGGGACAGACTTCAACACTGAAGCTTTCTTT.

The CDR3 DNA reads as TGTGCCAGCAGTTCCGGGCCGTTCCACTACGAGCAGTACTTC. Amino acids: CASSSGPFHYEQYF. The chain couples TRBV6-9 to TRBJ2-7; D is uncertain. This CDR3 is built from 14 residues. The V end lost 4 bases, the J end lost 3 bases, and 13 bases lay between the germline ends. The germline gives CDR1 MNHGY, CDR2 SVAAGI.

This chain connects TRBV5-1 to TRBJ2-3; the match to TRBD1 covers 9 bases. Per the germline V gene, CDR1 is SGHRS and CDR2 is YFSETQ. The CDR3 consists of 16 residues. The junction had 8 bases not matched to a gene; V was cut back by 4 bases and J by 2 bases. The CDR3 DNA reads TGCGCCAGCAGCCCGGACAGGGGCTACCCCACAGATACGCAGTATTTT. This codes for CASSPDRGYPTDTQYF.

This clonotype was seen only a few times. This chain joins TRBV25-1 and TRBJ1-1; D is uncertain. CDR3 length: 15 residues. Germline CDR1 MGHDK, CDR2 SYGVNS. Trimming left V 1 base short and J 5 bases short, with 14 bases between. The CDR3 here is CASSELGRPGTEAFF. In nucleotides, the CDR3 is TGTGCCAGCAGTGAATTAGGCAGGCCGGGAACTGAAGCTTTCTTT.

This clonotype came up many times. The J gene is TRBJ2-1, the V gene TRBV7-2; 8 nucleotides align to TRBD1. From germline, CDR1 is SGHTA and CDR2 FQGNSA. This CDR3 contains 15 residues. Losses at the gene ends were 4 bases for V and 3 bases for J; bases not matched to a gene: 5. The CDR3 here is CASSSTTGGYNEQFF. DNA of the CDR3: TGTGCCAGCAGCTCAACTACAGGGGGCTACAATGAGCAGTTCTTC.

A note on this clonotype: A read error may be the cause here, since a much bigger clone is one base away. The chain couples TRBV11-1 to TRBJ2-7, with no clear D. This CDR3 has 12 amino acids. Germline CDR1 is SGHAT and CDR2 is FQDESV (reference sequence). The CDR3 here is CASSPQWNDQYF. The CDR3 DNA reads TGTGCCAGCAGCCCGCAGTGGAACGATCAGTACTTC.

V gene TRBV11-2 combines with J gene TRBJ2-7; D remains unclear. Germline lookup yields CDR1 SGHAT and CDR2 FQNNGV. The CDR3 consists of 13 residues. Trimming stripped 5 bases from V and 7 bases from J, with 15 bases between. The CDR3 region has the DNA TGTGCCAGCAGCCTCCTAGTTGATGGGGAGCAGTACTTC. Amino acids: CASSLLVDGEQYF.

The table lists this clonotype with many counts. The chain uses TRBV2 and TRBJ2-2; TRBD1 matches at 7 bases. The CDR3 extends over 16 amino acids. The V and J ends lost 3 bases and 1 base, in that order; junction bases with no gene match: 5. Germline CDR1 SNHLY, CDR2 FYNNEI. The CDR3 here is CASSEEAGGNTGELFF. The DNA of the CDR3 is TGTGCCAGCAGTGAGGAGGCAGGGGGGAACACCGGGGAGCTGTTTTTT.

A remark on this clonotype: The CDR3 does not end in the conserved phenylalanine or tryptophan, so this is likely a read error. V is TRBV25-1 and J is TRBJ2-5; the D gene is possibly TRBD1 (6 bases). Trimming stripped 3 bases from V and 1 base from J, with 12 bases between. Germline V gives CDR1 MGHDK, CDR2 SYGVNS. This CDR3 spans 15 amino acids. The chain's CDR3 is CASSEPGQIQETQYS. In DNA form, the CDR3 reads TGTGCCAGCAGTGAGCCAGGACAGATCCAAGAGACCCAGTACTCC.